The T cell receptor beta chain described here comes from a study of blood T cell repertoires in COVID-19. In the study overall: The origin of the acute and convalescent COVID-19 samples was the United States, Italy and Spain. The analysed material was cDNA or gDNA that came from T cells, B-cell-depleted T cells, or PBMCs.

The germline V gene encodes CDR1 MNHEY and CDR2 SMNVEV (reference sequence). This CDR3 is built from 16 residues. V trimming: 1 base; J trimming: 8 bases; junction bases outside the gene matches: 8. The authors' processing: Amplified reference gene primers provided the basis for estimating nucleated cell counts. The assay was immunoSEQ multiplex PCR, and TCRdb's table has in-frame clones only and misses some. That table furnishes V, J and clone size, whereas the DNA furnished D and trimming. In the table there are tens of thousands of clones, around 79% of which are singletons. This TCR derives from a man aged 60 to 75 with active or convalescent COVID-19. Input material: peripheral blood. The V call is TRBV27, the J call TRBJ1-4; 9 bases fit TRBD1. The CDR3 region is CASSLYLGQGREKLFF. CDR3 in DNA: TGTGCCAGCAGTTTATATCTGGGACAGGGAAGAGAAAAACTGTTTTTT.